Below are 15 T cell receptor beta chains sequenced from a single sample in a study of beta chain features in type 1 diabetes (dated by TCRdb to between 2017 and 2018). The paper as a whole reports these results and caveats: In all four CD4+ subsets, TCRB CDR3 length was moderately but significantly shorter in type 1 diabetes patients.

The library was prepared using the immunoSEQ multiplex PCR assay. The High Capacity cDNA Reverse Transcription Kit was used to reverse transcribe all of the isolated RNA, meaning that expressed TCRB transcripts were what got sequenced. TCRdb mirrors the immuneACCESS table, restricted to in-frame sequences. Some clones are absent from its copies; in checked studies, under half trace to an unresolved V gene, and the reason for the others is unknown. The sample table lists a few hundred thousand clones, over 10% of them with a count of one. Approximately 0.01% of the sample is held by the ten biggest clonotypes. Their antigens are not known. Sequencing used naive CD4+ T cells from blood. The sample's cell subset or site, from its label and the paper: true naive CD4+ T cells. Receptors were obtained from a young woman with type 1 diabetes.

This chain's CDR3 is CSVVVYREGHGFF. CDR3 coding DNA: TGCAGCGTTGTCGTTTATCGGGAGGGCCATGGGTTCTTC. The rearrangement links TRBV29-1 to TRBJ2-1, with TRBD2 matching over 8 bases. The V gene end was trimmed by 4 bases and the J gene end by 15 bases; junction bases not matched to a gene: 14. The CDR3 covers 13 residues. CDR1 is SQVTM, CDR2 ANQGSEA, per germline.

Notes on this clone: Different DNA sequences within this sample yield the same CDR3. The chain uses TRBV29-1 and TRBJ2-5, with 7 bases that match TRBD1. The CDR3 covers 12 residues. V was pared by 7 bases and J by 2 bases, with 4 bases of the junction left unmatched. The germline V gene encodes CDR1 SQVTM and CDR2 ANQGSEA. CDR3 bases: TGCAGCGGCGGACAGGATCAAGAGACCCAGTACTTC. Protein product: CSGGQDQETQYF.

The genes are TRBV30 and TRBJ1-2; 7 bases fit TRBD1. CDR3 length equals 13 residues. Germline lookup yields CDR1 GTSNPN and CDR2 SVGIG (reference sequence). The V segment lost 5 bases and the J segment 4 bases; nucleotides outside the gene matches: 7. The chain's CDR3 is CAWGRGGGYGYTF. CDR3 DNA sequence: TGTGCCTGGGGTAGAGGGGGCGGCTATGGCTACACCTTC.

V gene TRBV4-2 combines with J gene TRBJ2-5; perhaps TRBD2 as D (6 bases). Germline loops: CDR1 LGHNA, CDR2 YNFKEQ. This CDR3 spans 14 amino acids. V lost 3 bases to trimming and J lost 4 bases, with 12 bases between them. The DNA of the CDR3 is TGTGCCAGCAGCCAGGGGTCGGGGGTAGAGACCCAGTACTTC. It codes for CASSQGSGVETQYF.

This chain connects TRBV5-1 to TRBJ2-3; D gene ambiguous. The ends were cut back, 3 bases at V and 2 bases at J, with 10 bases in the middle. CDR1 and CDR2 (germline): SGHRS, YFSETQ. This CDR3 comprises 14 residues. DNA of the CDR3: TGCGCCAGCAGCTCCGGAGACCCCACAGATACGCAGTATTTT. Protein product: CASSSGDPTDTQYF.

This clone was seen only a few times. The chain combines TRBV7-6 with TRBJ2-2; tentative D call: TRBD2 (6 bases). V was clipped by 1 base and J by 4 bases, with 13 bases between them. This CDR3 is built from 16 residues. Germline CDR1 reads SGHVS; CDR2 reads FNYEAQ. CDR3 DNA: TGTGCCAGCAGCTTAGTCCCAGCGGGTACCACCGGGGAGCTGTTTTTT. This codes for CASSLVPAGTTGELFF. Combining the CDR3 with reference TRBV7-6 and TRBJ2-2 gives the whole variable domain GAGVSQSPRYKVTKRGQDVALRCDPISGHVSLYWYRQALGQGPEFLTYFNYEAQQDKSGLPNDRFSAERPEGSISTLTIQRTEQRDSAMYRCASSLVPAGTTGELFFGEGSRLTVL.

The sample holds a few counts of this clone. The chain recombines TRBV18 with TRBJ2-7; TRBD2 agrees at 9 bases. Germline V CDR1 and CDR2: KGHSH, LQKENI. CDR3 length: 15 residues. Trimming at V came to 4 bases and at J to 2 bases, leaving 6 bases not matched to a gene. The DNA for the CDR3 is TGTGCCAGCTCACAGACTAGCGGCACCGCCTACGAGCAGTACTTC. Translating it yields CASSQTSGTAYEQYF. Full variable domain (rest looked up from reference TRBV18 and TRBJ2-7): NAGVMQNPRHLVRRRGQEARLRCSPMKGHSHVYWYRQLPEEGLKFMVYLQKENIIDESGMPKERFSAEFPKEGPSILRIQQVVRGDSAAYFCASSQTSGTAYEQYFGPGTRLTVT.

The genes are TRBV7-9 and TRBJ2-6; D possibly corresponds to TRBD1 (5 bases). The CDR3 is 11 amino acids. Germline V gene lookup returns CDR1 SEHNR and CDR2 FQNEAQ (reference sequence). Deletions cut 5 bases from V and 13 bases from J, with 9 bases between. This CDR3 reads CASSPTGVLTF. The CDR3 DNA reads as TGTGCCAGCAGCCCCACAGGTGTCCTGACTTTC.

This chain connects TRBV19 to TRBJ1-5; the D is unclear. Trimming removed 5 bases at V and 15 bases at J, with 8 bases between. Germline loops: CDR1 LNHDA, CDR2 SQIVND (reference sequence). CDR3 length: 9 residues. The chain's CDR3 is CASSPPWHF. The CDR3 DNA is TGTGCCAGTAGTCCCCCATGGCATTTT.

Only a few counts were recorded for this clone. This chain links TRBV18 with TRBJ1-1; D call uncertain. Deletions cut 3 bases from V and 0 bases from J, with 5 bases between. Germline CDR1 reads KGHSH; CDR2 reads LQKENI. The CDR3 has 13 residues. CDR3 amino acids: CASSPAVNTEAFF. CDR3 sequence (DNA): TGTGCCAGCTCACCGGCGGTGAACACTGAAGCTTTCTTT.

The chain links TRBV28 to TRBJ2-7; 10 bases line up with TRBD2. Per germline, CDR1 MDHEN and CDR2 SYDVKM. The CDR3 has 14 amino acids. V shed 6 bases and J 4 bases; nucleotides not matched to a gene: 6. CDR3: CASRPSGSRYEQYF. DNA of the CDR3: TGTGCCAGCAGACCTAGCGGGAGCCGGTACGAGCAGTACTTC.

This clone was observed a few times. The CDR3 DNA is TGTGCCAGCAGTGAAAGTGGAGCCATATATTTT. It encodes CASSESGAIYF. The V gene is TRBV25-1, the J gene TRBJ1-3; D call uncertain. The CDR3 totals 11 residues. Deletions cut 2 bases from V and 11 bases from J, with 7 bases between. Germline-derived CDR1 and CDR2 are MGHDK and SYGVNS.

J is TRBJ2-1 and V is TRBV11-3, with D tentatively TRBD2 (6 bases). The V end lost 3 bases, the J end lost 2 bases, and 14 bases lay between the germline ends. Germline-derived CDR1 and CDR2 are SGHNT and YENEEA. The CDR3 length is 16 residues. The chain's CDR3 is CASSFRIAGTYNEQFF. The CDR3 DNA follows: TGTGCCAGCAGCTTTCGTATCGCGGGGACCTACAATGAGCAGTTCTTC. Variable domain in full (rest from reference TRBV11-3 and TRBJ2-1): EAGVVQSPRYKIIEKKQPVAFWCNPISGHNTLYWYLQNLGQGPELLIRYENEEAVDDSQLPKDRFSAERLKGVDSTLKIQPAELGDSAVYLCASSFRIAGTYNEQFFGPGTRLTVL.

This rearrangement joins TRBV28 to TRBJ2-7, with 10 nucleotides matching TRBD1. Germline V gives CDR1 MDHEN, CDR2 SYDVKM. J was trimmed by 12 bases and V by 3 bases; bases with no gene match: 8. The CDR3 is made up of 13 amino acids. The chain's CDR3 is CASSLTPGQGLYF. CDR3 DNA: TGTGCCAGCAGTTTGACACCGGGACAGGGGCTGTACTTC.

The chain employs TRBV19 and TRBJ2-3; 8 bases map to TRBD1. The CDR3 is 15 residues long. V shed 5 bases, J shed 2 bases, and the junction held 6 bases outside the gene matches. The germline CDR1 and CDR2 sequences are LNHDA and SQIVND (reference sequence). This CDR3 is CASSSQDRVTDTQYF. The CDR3 nucleotides are TGTGCCAGTAGTTCCCAGGACAGGGTCACAGATACGCAGTATTTT.